This T cell receptor beta chain was sequenced in a study of human T cells and chemical hapten exposure. About the study: Mainly, slight library volume differences in the pool made TCR yields vary.

This sample's time point: pre-sensitization, week 0. Sample treatment: therapeutic diphenylcyclopropenone sensitization with weekly scalp DPC. Findings and caveats of the study: The donors suffered from alopecia, so their immune response may not match that of healthy people. No alteration of TCRs above 1 in 1000 frequency was seen with DPC sensitization.

MiXCR, applied by TCRdb to the RACE reads, yields one record per CDR3 protein. Found here are more than 75,000 distinct CDR3 sequences, 9.6% of them singletons; the top ten hold around 4%. V was cut by 2 bases and J by 3 bases, with 3 bases left in between. Germline CDR1 reads SGHRS; CDR2 reads YFSETQ. The CDR3 length is 13 residues. This clonotype was counted between two and nine times. Its antigen is unknown. V gene TRBV5-1 combines with J gene TRBJ2-6; D remains unclear. This sequence was found in a woman aged 40 to 50 with alopecia areata. Some clones in this sample may be carry-over from other donors' samples. The sample in question was whole blood, obtained in connection with sensitization to the hapten diphenylcyclopropenone (DPC). CDR3 region: CASSFLGANVLTF. The CDR3 DNA is TGCGCCAGCAGCTTTCTTGGGGCCAACGTCCTGACTTTC.